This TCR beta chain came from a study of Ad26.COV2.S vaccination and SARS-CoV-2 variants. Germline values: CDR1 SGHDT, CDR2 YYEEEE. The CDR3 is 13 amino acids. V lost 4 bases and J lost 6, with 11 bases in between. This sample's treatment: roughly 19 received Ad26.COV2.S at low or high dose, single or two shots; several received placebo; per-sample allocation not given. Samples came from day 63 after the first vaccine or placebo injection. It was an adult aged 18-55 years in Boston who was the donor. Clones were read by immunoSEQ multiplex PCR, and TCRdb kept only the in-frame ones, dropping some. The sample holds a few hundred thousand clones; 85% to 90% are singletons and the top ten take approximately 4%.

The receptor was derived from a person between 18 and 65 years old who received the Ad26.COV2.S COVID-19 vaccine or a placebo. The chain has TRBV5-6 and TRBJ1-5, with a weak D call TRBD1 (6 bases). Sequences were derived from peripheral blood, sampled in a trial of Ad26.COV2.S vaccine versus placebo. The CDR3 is CASSRGFGQPQHF. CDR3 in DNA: TGTGCCAGCAGCAGGGGGTTTGGTCAGCCCCAGCATTTT.